These 25 T cell receptor beta chains came from one sample sequenced in a study of T cell responses to AZD1222 COVID-19 vaccine. This table comes from immunoSEQ multiplex PCR, and its TCRdb copy is limited to in-frame clones, with some not included. The table lists over 50,000 clones, approximately 88% of them singletons. Sequencing was performed on peripheral blood, taken on day 0 of AZD1222 vaccination. The receptor source for this set is an adult in good health.

The V and J genes are TRBV7-9 and TRBJ2-3; 8 positions match TRBD2. This CDR3 has 17 residues. V lost 5 bases, J lost 3 bases, and 13 bases stayed unmatched. Per germline, CDR1 SEHNR and CDR2 FQNEAQ (reference sequence). CDR3 sequence reads: CASSRGGPPGGTDTQYF. CDR3 sequence (DNA): TGTGCCAGCAGCCGAGGGGGACCTCCGGGGGGGACAGATACGCAGTATTTT.

The CDR3: CASSSPGSGNTIYF. CDR3 sequence (DNA): TGTGCCAGCAGTAGCCCAGGATCTGGAAACACCATATATTTT. V and J are TRBV28 and TRBJ1-3, with D uncertain. The CDR3 runs 14 residues. Trimming shortened V by 5 bases and J by 1 base, and 9 bases separated the two germline ends. CDR1 MDHEN and CDR2 SYDVKM come from the germline V gene.

The rearrangement joins TRBV11-2 to TRBJ2-7; D assignment may be TRBD1 or TRBD2 (7 bases each). V dropped 3 bases and J dropped 6 bases, with 21 bases sitting between them. Germline CDR1 is SGHAT and CDR2 is FQNNGV. CDR3 size: 16 residues. Written as DNA, the CDR3 is TGTGCCAGCAGCTTCCCAAGGGGGCAGGGAGGGACCGAGCAGTACTTC. It specifies CASSFPRGQGGTEQYF.

This clone has only one observation. The chain couples TRBV6-4 to TRBJ2-7, with TRBD2 identical over 11 bases. Germline loops: CDR1 MRHNA, CDR2 SNTAGT. With V trimmed by 9 bases and J by 9 bases, 10 bases remained unmatched. This CDR3 spans 13 amino acids. CDR3 loop: CARVLAGGLRQYF. The DNA for the CDR3 is TGTGCCAGGGTCCTAGCGGGAGGTCTCCGGCAGTACTTC.

This clone rates as medium-sized. The chain couples TRBV14 to TRBJ1-3; D unresolved. The CDR3 consists of 16 residues. CDR1 is SGHDN, CDR2 FVKESK, per germline. Between the trimmed V and J ends, which lost 2 bases and 1 base, there was a span of 12 bases. CDR3 amino acids: CASSQYTVASGNTIYF. Here the CDR3 DNA reads TGTGCCAGCAGCCAATATACAGTCGCATCTGGAAACACCATATATTTT.

The chain combines TRBV28 with TRBJ1-5; TRBD1 aligns across 9 bases. From germline, CDR1 is MDHEN and CDR2 SYDVKM. This CDR3 region has 14 residues. The ends lost 6 bases at V and 4 bases at J; junction bases unmatched: 4. The CDR3 loop reads CASRTGGVNQPQHF. In DNA, the CDR3 is TGTGCCAGCAGGACAGGGGGAGTAAATCAGCCCCAGCATTTT. Variable domain in full (rest from reference TRBV28 and TRBJ1-5): DVKVTQSSRYLVKRTGEKVFLECVQDMDHENMFWYRQDPGLGLRLIYFSYDVKMKEKGDIPEGYSVSREKKERFSLILESASTNQTSMYLCASRTGGVNQPQHFGDGTRLSIL.

The J gene is TRBJ1-1, the V gene TRBV29-1, with D unresolved. The CDR3 loop spans 10 amino acids. The ends were cut back, 6 bases at V and 1 base at J, with 3 bases in the middle. Germline V gives CDR1 SQVTM, CDR2 ANQGSEA. CDR3 sequence (DNA): TGCAGCGTCGGGAACACTGAAGCTTTCTTT. The encoded protein is CSVGNTEAFF.

The chain employs TRBV2 and TRBJ1-1; unclear D gene. CDR1 and CDR2 (germline): SNHLY, FYNNEI. The CDR3 is made up of 11 amino acids. V was cut by 6 bases and J by 6 bases, with 8 bases left in between. CDR3 sequence (DNA): TGTGCCAGCAGGGCTGTCGCTGAAGCTTTCTTT. Translation: CASRAVAEAFF.

The CDR3 bases are TGTGCCAGCAGCGGGGGACAGCAAGAGACCCAGTACTTC. This sequence encodes CASSGGQQETQYF. The genes are TRBV5-4 and TRBJ2-5; TRBD1 matches 7 bases. Germline CDR1 SGHNT, CDR2 YYREEE (reference sequence). The CDR3 length is 13 residues. Trimming cost V 4 bases and J 2 bases; bases outside gene matches: 2.

CDR3 sequence: CASSHRTTGFTTEAFF. The CDR3 bases are TGCGCCAGCAGCCATAGGACGACAGGGTTTACCACTGAAGCTTTCTTT. This sequence joins TRBV4-1 and TRBJ1-1, with TRBD1 identical over 7 bases. The ends lost 3 bases at V and 4 bases at J; junction bases unmatched: 11. The CDR3 contains 16 residues. Germline values: CDR1 MGHRA, CDR2 YSYEKL.

This chain joins TRBV19 and TRBJ1-5; D not resolved. V was clipped by 5 bases and J by 4 bases, with 12 bases between them. In germline, CDR1 is LNHDA, CDR2 SQIVND (reference sequence). The CDR3 runs 14 residues. CDR3 sequence reads: CASSPRIENQPQHF. DNA for the CDR3: TGTGCCAGTAGTCCCCGGATTGAAAATCAGCCCCAGCATTTT.

The CDR3 DNA follows: TGTGCCAGCAGTTCCAAATCCCCAGAGAGGAGTCAGCCCCAGCATTTT. It codes for CASSSKSPERSQPQHF. V is TRBV28 and J is TRBJ1-5; no clear D. The CDR3 runs 16 residues. The germline gives CDR1 MDHEN, CDR2 SYDVKM. The V gene lost 4 bases and the J gene lost 6 bases, with 19 bases spanning the gap.

The chain employs TRBV5-1 and TRBJ1-1; D is unresolved. The germline CDR1 and CDR2 sequences are SGHRS and YFSETQ. The V and J ends lost 4 bases and 5 bases respectively, with 15 bases between them. There are 14 residues in the CDR3. The CDR3 loop is CASSQQGLGTEAFF. The DNA of the CDR3 is TGCGCCAGCAGCCAACAAGGGTTGGGGACTGAAGCTTTCTTT. Full variable domain (remainder filled in from reference TRBV5-1 and TRBJ1-1): KAGVTQTPRYLIKTRGQQVTLSCSPISGHRSVSWYQQTPGQGLQFLFEYFSETQRNKGNFPGRFSGRQFSNSRSEMNVSTLELGDSALYLCASSQQGLGTEAFFGQGTRLTVV.

The chain uses TRBV19 and TRBJ1-3, with TRBD1 as a possible D gene (6 bases). The CDR3 is 17 residues long. Trimming left V 0 bases short and J 4 bases short, with 16 bases between. The germline gives CDR1 LNHDA, CDR2 SQIVND (reference sequence). CDR3 sequence: CASSIDGGREAGNTIYF. The CDR3 coding sequence is TGTGCCAGTAGTATAGACGGGGGGCGCGAAGCCGGAAACACCATATATTTT. Full variable domain (missing parts from reference TRBV19 and TRBJ1-3): DGGITQSPKYLFRKEGQNVTLSCEQNLNHDAMYWYRQDPGQGLRLIYYSQIVNDFQKGDIAEGYSVSREKKESFPLTVTSAQKNPTAFYLCASSIDGGREAGNTIYFGEGSWLTVV.

The chain carries TRBV12-1 and TRBJ1-1. TRBV12-1 is termed a pseudogene. The CDR3 covers 12 residues. CDR3 DNA: TGTGCCAGCAGCTTAAAAGGTACTGAAGCTTTCTTT. It codes for CASSLKGTEAFF.

The V gene is TRBV7-8, the J gene TRBJ2-7; D perhaps matches TRBD2 (6 bases). This CDR3 is 15 amino acids long. Trimming removed 5 bases from V and 0 bases from J, with 14 bases in between. Germline values: CDR1 SGHVS, CDR2 FQNEAQ. CDR3 coding DNA: TGTGCCAGCAGCCCCAGGAGGGTGAGCTCCTACGAGCAGTACTTC. Encoded protein: CASSPRRVSSYEQYF.

J is TRBJ2-1 and V is TRBV18; D is ambiguous. In germline, CDR1 is KGHSH, CDR2 LQKENI. This CDR3 comprises 16 residues. The ends were cut back, 3 bases at V and 0 bases at J, with 12 bases in the middle. Here the CDR3 reads CASSPTAVSSYNEQFF. CDR3 DNA: TGTGCCAGCTCACCGACGGCGGTAAGCTCCTACAATGAGCAGTTCTTC. Together with reference TRBV18 and TRBJ2-1, the CDR3 gives the full variable domain: NAGVMQNPRHLVRRRGQEARLRCSPMKGHSHVYWYRQLPEEGLKFMVYLQKENIIDESGMPKERFSAEFPKEGPSILRIQQVVRGDSAAYFCASSPTAVSSYNEQFFGPGTRLTVL.

This clone showed up just once. The chain uses TRBV9 and TRBJ1-3, with TRBD1 as a possible D gene (6 bases). V was trimmed by 0 bases and J by 3 bases, leaving 13 bases between them. Germline V gene sequence: CDR1 SGDLS, CDR2 YYNGEE. The CDR3 has 16 amino acids. CDR3 region: CASSVVPGEGGNTIYF. CDR3 nucleotide sequence: TGTGCCAGCAGCGTAGTCCCAGGGGAAGGTGGAAACACCATATATTTT.

J is TRBJ2-1 and V is TRBV2, with 9 bases matching TRBD1. In germline, CDR1 is SNHLY, CDR2 FYNNEI. The CDR3 extends over 15 amino acids. With V trimmed by 9 bases and J by 8 bases, 14 bases remained unmatched. The CDR3 DNA reads as TGTGCCAGACAGGGGGCTAGCGGAGCCAAGGATGAGCAGTTCTTC. Encoded protein: CARQGASGAKDEQFF.

The table lists this clone with a count of one. The chain recombines TRBV13 with TRBJ1-1; TRBD1 might be the D (5 bases). The CDR3 length is 16 residues. Germline lookup yields CDR1 PRHDT and CDR2 FYEKMQ (reference sequence). The V gene lost 5 bases and the J gene lost 1 base, with 17 bases spanning the gap. As DNA, the CDR3 is TGTGCCAGCAGCCCCCCCTGGGGGGAGGAGAACACTGAAGCTTTCTTT. Amino acid sequence: CASSPPWGEENTEAFF.

The chain has TRBV7-2 and TRBJ1-4; 7 nucleotides line up with TRBD1. CDR3 length: 15 amino acids. Looked up from germline, CDR1 is SGHTA and CDR2 is FQGNSA. With 2 bases clipped from V and 5 bases from J, the junction kept 5 bases outside the gene matches. CDR3 protein: CASSLRTGSNEKLFF. Here the CDR3 DNA reads TGTGCCAGCAGCTTAAGGACAGGCTCAAATGAAAAACTGTTTTTT.

This clone was picked up a small number of times. The CDR3 DNA sequence: TGTGCCAGCAGCCTTGACACTGAAGCTTTCTTT. It codes for CASSLDTEAFF. The chain uses TRBV5-4 and TRBJ1-1; D call uncertain. This CDR3 has 11 residues. CDR1 and CDR2 from the germline V gene are SGHNT and YYREEE (reference sequence). Trimming took 4 bases from V and 3 from J, leaving 4 bases between them. The full variable domain, its missing parts supplied by reference TRBV5-4 and TRBJ1-1, is ETGVTQSPTHLIKTRGQQVTLRCSSQSGHNTVSWYQQALGQGPQFIFQYYREEENGRGNFPPRFSGLQFPNYSSELNVNALELDDSALYLCASSLDTEAFFGQGTRLTVV.

The J gene is TRBJ2-1, the V gene TRBV6-2 or TRBV6-3, with D unresolved. V was shortened by 0 bases and J by 0 bases, with 15 bases between the two germline ends. This CDR3 has 18 residues. The germline gives CDR1 MNHEY, CDR2 SVGEGT. CDR3 in amino acids: CASSYSASGRSSYNEQFF. For the CDR3, the DNA is TGTGCCAGCAGTTACTCTGCATCGGGTAGGAGCTCCTACAATGAGCAGTTCTTC.

The gene calls are TRBV7-2 and TRBJ1-1; D may be TRBD1 (5 bases). The CDR3 spans 13 residues. Trimming cost V 5 bases and J 1 base, with 8 bases left between them. Germline CDR1 SGHTA, CDR2 FQGNSA. The CDR3 region is CASSTGQNTEAFF. As DNA, the CDR3 is TGTGCCAGCAGCACAGGACAGAACACTGAAGCTTTCTTT.

This clone was recorded only once. V gene TRBV6-5 combines with J gene TRBJ1-2, with D perhaps TRBD1 (5 bases). The CDR3 covers 13 residues. CDR1 and CDR2 from the germline V gene are MNHEY and SVGAGI. Trimming stripped 6 bases from V and 8 bases from J, with 16 bases between. CDR3 sequence (DNA): TGTGCCAGCAGCCGGGTGGGGGGTAGAGGCTACACCTTC. It encodes CASSRVGGRGYTF.